This TCR beta chain was sequenced during a study of T cell clonality in common variable immunodeficiency. Study findings and constraints: In common variable immunodeficiency, TCR beta chains reportedly carried fewer deletions and N-nucleotide insertions.

Germline V gene sequence: CDR1 SEHNR, CDR2 FQNEAQ (reference sequence). This CDR3 is 15 amino acids long. Method: immunoSEQ multiplex PCR; TCRdb's copy keeps in-frame clones and lacks some. Observed in the sample are approximately 15,000 clones, none of them singletons. To note about this clone: Antigen specificity is unknown. The read halts 3 residues ahead of the CDR3 end, with the missing end drawn from the germline J gene.

The chain uses TRBV7-9 and TRBJ1-2; 9 nucleotides align to TRBD1. Sequencing was performed on peripheral blood mononuclear cells. The TCR comes from a human donor with common variable immunodeficiency. The CDR3 DNA, read in part, is TGTGCCAAAAAGTCCGGGACAGGGCACTCTAAAGGC. Its translation: CAKKSGTGHSKG. The whole CDR3 protein is CAKKSGTGHSKGYTF.